This T cell receptor (beta chain) was profiled in a study of cytomegalovirus exposure and HLA in healthy donors. Study background: Tens of millions of unique TCRs, all from HLA-typed donors, were included in an early release of the data. Overall study results and limits: It was reportedly the case that the classifier diagnosed cytomegalovirus status with high specificity and sensitivity. In a later analysis, at a false discovery rate of 0.05, 16,951 TCR beta sequences were associated with HLA alleles.

Per the germline V gene, CDR1 is SGHNT and CDR2 is YYREEE (reference sequence). With 1 base removed from V and 2 bases from J, the gap between germline ends came to 9 bases. The CDR3 consists of 14 residues. The PCR was carried out with 60 Vbeta primers and 13 Jbeta primers. This table comes from immunoSEQ multiplex PCR, and its TCRdb copy is limited to in-frame clones, with some not included. The sample holds some 110,000 clones, about 81% seen once. A word on this clone: Antigen: not known.

Material for sequencing was PBMCs. The chain combines TRBV5-4 with TRBJ1-2; TRBD1 is a possible D gene (5 bases). The source of this sequence is a woman between 25 and 40 years old in good health and CMV-seronegative. In nucleotides, the CDR3 is TGTGCCAGCAGCTTGCCAGGGTCGAACTATGGCTACACCTTC. Its translation is CASSLPGSNYGYTF.